The table lists the clone carrying this T cell receptor (beta chain) with a count of one. Its antigen is not identified. This specimen belongs to a study of Ad26.COV2.S vaccination and SARS-CoV-2 variants. Overall study results and limits: Measurement of non-spike TCR breadth gave similar results in vaccine and placebo recipients. Substantial breadth in spike-specific CD8+ and CD4+ T cell responses was reportedly seen after vaccination.

Repertoires were generated with immunoSEQ multiplex PCR, while TCRdb's copy carries only in-frame clones and drops some. The repertoire holds roughly 680,000 clones, around 90% seen once, with approximately 1.5% in the top ten. As to treatment: some 20 received Ad26.COV2.S at low or high dose, single or two shots; 5 received placebo; per-sample allocation not given. At day 63 after the first vaccine or placebo injection, samples were drawn. V lost 8 bases, J lost 0 bases, and 18 bases lay in between. The CDR3 is 16 amino acids. Germline values: CDR1 ENHRY, CDR2 SYGVKD. The origin of this receptor is a person between 18 and 65 years old who received the Ad26.COV2.S COVID-19 vaccine or a placebo. The material sequenced was peripheral blood, taken in a trial of Ad26.COV2.S vaccine versus placebo. This chain joins TRBV10-3 and TRBJ2-3; TRBD2 is a possible D gene (5 bases). CDR3 in DNA: TGTGCCATCTCCGAGAGGCTAGCTCAAAGCACAGATACGCAGTATTTT. It translates to CAISERLAQSTDTQYF.